One T cell receptor (beta chain) is described in this entry. No antigen is known for it. The data belong to a study of OX40 agonist ivuxolimab in advanced cancers. On the study more broadly: Among those treated, three patients had partial responses, one with hepatocellular carcinoma and two with cutaneous melanoma. Regarding the study as a whole: At doses 0.1 to 3.0 mg/kg, CD4+ and CD8+ clones expanded.

Any history of autoimmune disease or systemic immunosuppression disqualified patients. Germline V lookup: CDR1 LGHNA, CDR2 YSLEER. After removal of 4 bases from V and 3 bases from J, the junction contained 8 bases not matched to a gene. The CDR3 consists of 15 residues. Data came from immunoSEQ multiplex PCR; TCRdb stores just in-frame clones and leaves some out. The sample records tens of thousands of clones, about 85% being singletons. The specimen comprised CD4+ or CD8+ T cells sorted from blood, sampled in a trial of the OX40 agonist ivuxolimab. The rearrangement uses TRBV4-3 and TRBJ1-2; TRBD1 aligns across 7 bases. The source is an adult with an advanced solid tumor such as melanoma, head and neck, liver or kidney cancer. The CDR3 reads CASSPQYDRDYGYTF. The CDR3 DNA follows: TGCGCCAGCAGCCCCCAATATGACAGGGACTATGGCTACACCTTC.